These 13 T cell receptor beta chains were all obtained from the same sample, sequenced in a study of T cells after yellow fever vaccination. Using its own MiXCR run on the 5' RACE reads, TCRdb lists one record per CDR3 protein. This repertoire shows under 300,000 distinct CDR3 sequences, less than 8.5% found once; its top ten account for about 0.9%. The sample consisted of CD4+ T cells sorted from PBMCs, taken 15 days after the yellow fever booster vaccination. The receptors were gathered from a man between 25 and 39 years old who received the YFV17D yellow fever vaccine.

The chain employs TRBV5-4 and TRBJ2-3; D possibly uses TRBD1 or TRBD2 (5 bases each). The germline V and J ends were trimmed by 8 bases and 3 bases, with 16 bases remaining between them. Germline V CDR1 and CDR2: SGHNT, YYREEE (reference sequence). This CDR3 contains 14 residues. The DNA of the CDR3 is TGTGCCAGGACCCAGGGACGTAGGACAGATACGCAGTATTTT. Translation: CARTQGRRTDTQYF.

The chain recombines TRBV6-2 or TRBV6-3 with TRBJ2-7; TRBD1 matches at 8 bases. Germline CDR1 is MNHEY and CDR2 is SVGEGT. This CDR3 is built from 15 residues. The V segment lost 6 bases and the J segment 2 bases; nucleotides outside the gene matches: 9. CDR3: CASSRSGQGPYEQYF. CDR3 nucleotides: TGTGCCAGCAGCAGATCCGGACAGGGTCCCTACGAGCAGTACTTC.

This clonotype was counted only a few times. This rearrangement joins TRBV18 to TRBJ1-5; no clear D. V lost 6 bases to trimming and J lost 7 bases, with 19 bases between them. CDR3 size: 15 residues. Germline V gene sequence: CDR1 KGHSH, CDR2 LQKENI. CDR3 DNA sequence: TGTGCCAGCTCTCCGAATCAGGCCACGGGACAGCCCCAGCATTTT. Its translation: CASSPNQATGQPQHF.

J is TRBJ1-1 and V is TRBV5-1; D perhaps matches TRBD1 (5 bases). Trimming took off 5 bases at V and 3 bases at J, with 11 bases between the two ends. This CDR3 is 13 amino acids long. Germline V gives CDR1 SGHRS, CDR2 YFSETQ. The CDR3 sequence is CASSIQGDTEAFF. In DNA, the CDR3 is TGCGCCAGCAGTATTCAGGGAGACACTGAAGCTTTCTTT.

Many counts were recorded for this clonotype. The rearrangement joins TRBV2 to TRBJ2-3; 10 nucleotides agree with TRBD1. The J segment lost 3 bases and the V segment lost 2 bases, leaving 2 bases of the junction unmatched. This CDR3 contains 15 residues. CDR1 SNHLY and CDR2 FYNNEI come from the germline V gene. CDR3 in amino acids: CASSEKDRGTDTQYF. The CDR3 DNA sequence: TGTGCCAGCAGTGAAAAGGACAGGGGGACAGATACGCAGTATTTT. The whole variable domain, filled in from reference TRBV2 and TRBJ2-3, reads EPEVTQTPSHQVTQMGQEVILRCVPISNHLYFYWYRQILGQKVEFLVSFYNNEISEKSEIFDDQFSVERPDGSNFTLKIRSTKLEDSAMYFCASSEKDRGTDTQYFGPGTRLTVL.

This clonotype turned up a few times. This chain uses TRBV6-1 with TRBJ2-3; 10 bases agree with TRBD2. The CDR3 length is 15 residues. Per germline, CDR1 MNHNS and CDR2 SASEGT. The trim removed 7 bases at V and 1 base at J, leaving 5 bases unmatched. The CDR3: CASTVSGGGTDTQYF. As DNA, the CDR3 is TGTGCCAGCACCGTCAGCGGGGGGGGCACAGATACGCAGTATTTT.

The chain carries TRBV10-3 and TRBJ2-2; D perhaps matches TRBD2 (5 bases). The CDR3 has 15 residues. V was pared by 0 bases and J by 6 bases, with 11 bases between. CDR1 and CDR2 from the germline V gene are ENHRY and SYGVKD. This chain's CDR3 is CAISESWGDAGELFF. CDR3 sequence (DNA): TGTGCCATCAGTGAGTCGTGGGGAGATGCCGGGGAGCTGTTTTTT.

This clonotype appeared many times. CDR3 sequence: CASSLVADDTGELFF. The CDR3 region has the DNA TGCGCCAGCAGCTTGGTAGCGGATGACACCGGGGAGCTGTTTTTT. This chain links TRBV5-1 with TRBJ2-2, with D maybe TRBD2 (6 bases). Per germline, CDR1 SGHRS and CDR2 YFSETQ. The V end lost 0 bases, the J end lost 3 bases, and 9 bases lay between the germline ends. There are 15 residues in the CDR3.

The J gene is TRBJ1-3, the V gene TRBV12-3 or TRBV12-4; D remains unclear. V lost 2 bases and J lost 2, with 7 bases in between. The CDR3 totals 14 residues. The CDR3 loop reads CASSLPGPGNTIYF. DNA for the CDR3: TGTGCCAGCAGTTTACCCGGGCCTGGAAACACCATATATTTT.

The J gene is TRBJ2-7, the V gene TRBV5-1; a weak D match, TRBD2 (5 bases). V was trimmed by 7 bases and J by 4 bases, leaving 18 bases between them. In germline, CDR1 is SGHRS, CDR2 YFSETQ. CDR3 size: 14 residues. CDR3 residues: CASRPRTREYEQYF. DNA of the CDR3: TGCGCCAGCCGCCCCCGGACCCGGGAATACGAGCAGTACTTC.

This clonotype was picked up a small number of times. The chain recombines TRBV10-3 with TRBJ2-1; D call uncertain. The germline V gene has CDR1 ENHRY and CDR2 SYGVKD. V was shortened by 3 bases and J by 4 bases, with 7 bases between the two germline ends. The CDR3 runs to 13 residues. Here the CDR3 reads CAISDGGYNEQFF. CDR3 coding DNA: TGTGCCATCAGTGATGGCGGATACAATGAGCAGTTCTTC.

The chain uses TRBV5-5 and TRBJ1-5; possibly TRBD1 for D (6 bases). The V end lost 2 bases, the J end lost 7 bases, and 16 bases lay between the germline ends. Germline CDR1 SGHKS, CDR2 YYEKEE (reference sequence). The CDR3 totals 15 residues. CDR3 sequence reads: CASSFLGEGDQPQHF. CDR3 nucleotides: TGTGCCAGCAGCTTCCTTGGGGAGGGGGACCAGCCCCAGCATTTT.

This clonotype was recorded at least ten times. The chain is built from TRBV6-2 or TRBV6-3 and TRBJ2-4; D possibly matches TRBD1 or TRBD2 (5 bases each). The CDR3 sequence is 14 residues long. From germline, CDR1 is MNHEY and CDR2 SVGEGT. Trimming took 10 bases from V and 0 from J, leaving 13 bases between them. The CDR3 loop is CATERGVAKNIQYF. The CDR3 nucleotides are TGTGCCACCGAAAGGGGAGTAGCCAAAAACATTCAGTACTTC.